The source of this TCR beta chain is a study of T cell responses to AZD1222 COVID-19 vaccine. Whole-study findings and limits: No day 14 peak samples; only post-peak repertoires were characterized.

Sequencing used immunoSEQ multiplex PCR; TCRdb keeps in-frame clones, though not all of them. Of roughly 200,000 clones listed, approximately 92% are singletons. This CDR3 has 14 amino acids. Trimming took off 6 bases at V and 7 bases at J, with 16 bases between the two ends. Germline V gives CDR1 MNHEY, CDR2 SVGEGT. The count of this clone is one. Its matching antigen is unknown. This TCR was recovered from an adult who received the MenACWY meningococcal vaccine as a control. Sample: peripheral blood, taken 28 days after the second dose of the MenACWY control vaccine. The V and J genes are TRBV6-2 or TRBV6-3 and TRBJ2-1; D gene unclear. CDR3 in DNA: TGTGCCAGCAGCTCGACCTCATTTCAGAATGAGCAGTTCTTC. Translating gives CASSSTSFQNEQFF.